Listed here are 3 T cell receptor beta chains from one sample, sequenced in a study of OX40 agonist ivuxolimab in advanced cancers. Method: immunoSEQ multiplex PCR; TCRdb's copy keeps in-frame clones and lacks some. Of 77,000 or so clones listed, 81% are singletons. Specimen: CD4+ or CD8+ T cells sorted from blood, collected in a trial of the OX40 agonist ivuxolimab. The source of these receptors is an adult with an advanced solid tumor such as melanoma, head and neck, liver or kidney cancer.

This clone was recorded once. This chain uses TRBV11-2 with TRBJ1-1, with D perhaps TRBD1 (5 bases). This CDR3 comprises 12 residues. Deletions cut 1 base from V and 10 bases from J, with 10 bases between. CDR1 and CDR2 (germline): SGHAT, FQNNGV. The CDR3 region is CASSLAGAAAFF. Here the CDR3 DNA reads TGTGCCAGCAGCTTAGCTGGGGCGGCAGCTTTCTTT. Looking up the rest from reference TRBV11-2 and TRBJ1-1 gives the full variable domain: EAGVAQSPRYKIIEKRQSVAFWCNPISGHATLYWYQQILGQGPKLLIQFQNNGVVDDSQLPKDRFSAERLKGVDSTLKIQPAKLEDSAVYLCASSLAGAAAFFGQGTRLTVV.

This chain uses TRBV6-6 with TRBJ1-3; TRBD1 aligns across 9 bases. V lost 4 bases to trimming and J lost 7 bases; unmatched junction nucleotides: 5. The germline CDR1 and CDR2 sequences are MNHNY and SVGAGI (reference sequence). This CDR3 region has 14 residues. The CDR3 nucleotides read TGTGCCAGCAGTTCCCAGACAGGGGGGAACACCATATATTTT. Its protein is CASSSQTGGNTIYF.

The V and J genes are TRBV18 and TRBJ2-3; TRBD2 aligns across 12 bases. The germline CDR1 and CDR2 sequences are KGHSH and LQKENI. This CDR3 is built from 15 residues. The trim removed 5 bases at V and 4 bases at J, leaving 4 bases unmatched. The CDR3 bases are TGTGCCAGCTCATCTAGCGGGGGGGCGGCAGATACGCAGTATTTT. Translating it yields CASSSSGGAADTQYF.